Listed here are 6 T cell receptor beta chains from one sample, sequenced in a study of identical twins. TCRdb processed the 5' RACE reads anew with MiXCR; each CDR3 protein has one entry. Among hundreds of thousands of distinct CDR3 sequences listed, 9% to 15% were seen once. The data were also submitted as part of a second study, on yellow fever vaccine responses in identical twins.

What was sequenced was PBMCs. The receptors were sampled from a woman aged 18-35 years in good health.

In its sample, this clonotype was seen a few times. Here the CDR3 DNA reads TGCGCCAGCAGCTTGGGGGATCGGACTAGCTCCCCGAGCTCCTACGAGCAGTACGTC. Protein product: CASSLGDRTSSPSSYEQYV. The chain has TRBV5-1 and TRBJ2-7; 8 nucleotides align to TRBD2. Germline V gene data show CDR1 as SGHRS and CDR2 as YFSETQ. V lost 0 bases and J lost 0; bases outside the gene matches: 14. The CDR3 length is 19 residues.

The sample holds a few counts of this clonotype. The chain joins TRBV28 to TRBJ1-4; 8 nucleotides match TRBD1. This CDR3 contains 14 residues. Germline CDR1 MDHEN, CDR2 SYDVKM. Trimming took 2 bases from V and 8 from J; bases not matched to a gene: 4. CDR3 amino acids: CASSLQGAREKLFF. In DNA form, the CDR3 reads TGTGCCAGCAGTTTACAGGGGGCGCGGGAAAAACTGTTTTTT.

In this sample, this clonotype turned up many times. J is TRBJ1-2 and V is TRBV20-1; 9 bases align to TRBD1. Germline V gene lookup returns CDR1 DFQATT and CDR2 SNEGSKA (reference sequence). V was pared by 4 bases and J by 5 bases, with 8 bases of the junction left unmatched. The CDR3 runs to 14 residues. This chain's CDR3 is CSAKGTGLHYGYTF. In nucleotides, the CDR3 is TGCAGTGCTAAGGGGACAGGGTTACATTATGGCTACACCTTC.

This clonotype was observed a handful of times. This chain connects TRBV6-2 or TRBV6-3 to TRBJ2-2; D might be TRBD2 (5 bases). Looked up from germline, CDR1 is MNHEY and CDR2 is SVGEGT. V was trimmed by 2 bases and J by 5 bases, leaving 12 bases between them. The CDR3 spans 15 residues. The CDR3 DNA is TGTGCCAGCAGTTACGAGGGTCTGGGGACCGGGGAGCTGTTTTTT. Amino acid sequence: CASSYEGLGTGELFF.

The rearrangement links TRBV20-1 to TRBJ2-1; 7 bases are a match to TRBD2. The J segment lost 4 bases and the V segment lost 5 bases, leaving 8 bases of the junction unmatched. From germline, CDR1 is DFQATT and CDR2 SNEGSKA (reference sequence). This CDR3 is 14 amino acids long. The DNA for the CDR3 is TGCAGTGCTCCGACTAGCTCGGGATACAATGAGCAGTTCTTC. This encodes CSAPTSSGYNEQFF.

The V gene is TRBV7-9, the J gene TRBJ2-5; 8 positions match TRBD2. Losses at the gene ends were 10 bases for V and 2 bases for J; bases not matched to a gene: 6. The germline CDR1 and CDR2 sequences are SEHNR and FQNEAQ (reference sequence). This CDR3 has 13 amino acids. CDR3 residues: CATSLAGQETQYF. The CDR3 nucleotides read TGTGCCACTTCGTTAGCGGGACAAGAGACCCAGTACTTC. The entire variable domain, with the rest obtained from reference TRBV7-9 and TRBJ2-5, is as follows: DTGVSQNPRHKITKRGQNVTFRCDPISEHNRLYWYRQTLGQGPEFLTYFQNEAQLEKSRLLSDRFSAERPKGSFSTLEIQRTEQGDSAMYLCATSLAGQETQYFGPGTRLLVL.